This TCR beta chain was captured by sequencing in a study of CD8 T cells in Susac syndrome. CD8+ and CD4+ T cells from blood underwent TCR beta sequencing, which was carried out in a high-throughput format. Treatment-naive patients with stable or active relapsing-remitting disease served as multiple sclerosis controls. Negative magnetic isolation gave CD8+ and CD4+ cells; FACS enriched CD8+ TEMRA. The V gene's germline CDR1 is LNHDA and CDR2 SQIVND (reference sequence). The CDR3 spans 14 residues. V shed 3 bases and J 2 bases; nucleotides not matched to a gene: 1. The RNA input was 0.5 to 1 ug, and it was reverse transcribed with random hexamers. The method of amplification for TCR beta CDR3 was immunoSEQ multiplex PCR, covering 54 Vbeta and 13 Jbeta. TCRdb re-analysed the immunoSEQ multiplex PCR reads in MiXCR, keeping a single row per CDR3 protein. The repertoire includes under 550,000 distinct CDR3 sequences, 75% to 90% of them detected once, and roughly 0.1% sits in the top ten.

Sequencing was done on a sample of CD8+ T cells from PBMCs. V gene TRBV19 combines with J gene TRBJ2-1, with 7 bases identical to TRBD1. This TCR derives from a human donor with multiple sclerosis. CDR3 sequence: CASSMTGTYNEQFF. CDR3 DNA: TGTGCCAGTAGTATGACAGGGACCTACAATGAGCAGTTCTTC.